This is a list of T cell receptor beta chains from one sample in a study of Tregs in tolerant kidney transplant recipients. Sequenced by immunoSEQ multiplex PCR; TCRdb stores in-frame clones only, minus some. The sample records about 17,000 clones, around 82% being singletons. Sequencing used Tregs from blood. The receptors were gathered from a human donor in good health. CDR3s include the opening cysteine and the closing phenylalanine or tryptophan. Fields, in order: clone size, V gene, J gene, D gene, CDR3 DNA, CDR3 protein. A D gene is named only where the DNA matches it firmly. Clone size appears in some rows only: once, few, many, or a class for an expanded clone.

NA	TRBV2	TRBJ2-4	NA	TGTGCCAGCGTTCACGAGGGAAAGAAGGGTGAAAGTTACTTC	CASVHEGKKGESYF
NA	TRBV10-3	TRBJ2-5	NA	TGTGCCATCACGGACGGCCAAGAGACCCAGTACTTC	CAITDGQETQYF
few	TRBV7-3	TRBJ1-2	TRBD1	TGTGCCAGCAGCTTGAGCCACCGACAGGGCCCCTCAGGCTACACCTTC	CASSLSHRQGPSGYTF
few	TRBV6-1	TRBJ2-5	NA	TGTGCCAGCAGCCCCCGAACCCAAGAGACCCAGTACTTC	CASSPRTQETQYF
NA	TRBV5-1	TRBJ2-6	NA	TGCGCCAGCAGCGGACATTCTGGGGCCAACGTCCTGACTTTC	CASSGHSGANVLTF
NA	TRBV5-1	TRBJ2-7	TRBD2	TGCGCCAGCAGCTCAGGGACTAGCAATGAGCAGTACTTC	CASSSGTSNEQYF
NA	TRBV27	TRBJ2-2	NA	TGTGCCACCGCTTCGAGATCGATGTACACCGGGGAGCTGTTTTTT	CATASRSMYTGELFF
NA	TRBV9	TRBJ2-5	TRBD2	TGTGCCAGCAGCTGGGCGGGAGGGCCCCCCGGGGAGACCCAGTACTTC	CASSWAGGPPGETQYF
NA	TRBV7-8	TRBJ1-1	NA	TGTGCCAGCAGCTTAGGGGGACCTGGAGCTTTCTTT	CASSLGGPGAFF
NA	TRBV4-3	TRBJ2-3	TRBD2	TGCGCCAGCAGCCAAGATCGGGGGGGGAGGGATACGCAGTATTTT	CASSQDRGGRDTQYF
NA	TRBV30	TRBJ1-1	NA	TGTGCCTGGGGGTTCCGGGGGGCTGAAGCTTTCTTT	CAWGFRGAEAFF
NA	TRBV6-5	TRBJ1-2	NA	TGTGCCAGCAGTGCCGTTGGGAGCGGCTACACCTTC	CASSAVGSGYTF
few	TRBV5-6	TRBJ1-1	TRBD1	TGTGCCAGCAGCTCTAATAGGGGGCGGAACACTGAAGCTTTCTTT	CASSSNRGRNTEAFF
NA	TRBV11-3	TRBJ1-1	NA	TGTGCCAGCAGCTTAGATGGGGGGAACACTGAAGCTTTCTTT	CASSLDGGNTEAFF
NA	TRBV6-9	TRBJ1-2	NA	TGTGCCAGCAGCCCCGGTGGCTACACCTTC	CASSPGGYTF
once	TRBV7-2	TRBJ1-5	TRBD1	TGTGCCAGCAGCTTGGGACAGGCGAACAATCAGCCCCAGCATTTT	CASSLGQANNQPQHF
few	TRBV4-3	TRBJ2-3	NA	TGCGCCAGCAGCCAAGAGGGGGCAAGCACAGATACGCAGTATTTT	CASSQEGASTDTQYF
once	TRBV29-1	TRBJ2-3	NA	TGCAGCGTTGTCGGCAGCCCTAGCACAGATACGCAGTATTTT	CSVVGSPSTDTQYF
few	TRBV5-1	TRBJ2-5	NA	TGCGCCAGCAGCTTGGTCGGTGGGGGACAAGAGACCCAGTACTTC	CASSLVGGGQETQYF
NA	TRBV7-8	TRBJ1-2	NA	TGTGCCAGCAGCCCACGGGGTAACTATGGCTACACCTTC	CASSPRGNYGYTF
NA	TRBV6-6	TRBJ1-2	TRBD1	TGTGCCAGCAGTAATAGGGACAGTATAAGGGATGGCTACACCTTC	CASSNRDSIRDGYTF
NA	TRBV18	TRBJ1-1	NA	TGTGCCAGCTCGGGAGAGGAGGGGAGCGCAGCTTTCTTT	CASSGEEGSAAFF
NA	TRBV2	TRBJ1-2	NA	TGTGCCAGCAGTTATCGCACACTCTATGGCTACACCTTC	CASSYRTLYGYTF
NA	TRBV5-6	TRBJ1-2	TRBD1	TGTGCCAGCAGCTTGGCGGCAGGGGGTGGCTACACCTTC	CASSLAAGGGYTF
NA	TRBV7-6	TRBJ2-1	NA	TGTGCCAGCAGCTTAGCGGGACTGGATTACAATGAGCAGTTCTTC	CASSLAGLDYNEQFF
few	TRBV4-1	TRBJ2-2	NA	TGCGCCAGCAGCCAACAGCAGACTACCGGGGAGCTGTTTTTT	CASSQQQTTGELFF
NA	TRBV18	TRBJ2-1	TRBD2	TGTGCCAGCTCACCAAGGCGGGAGGCTGGCAATGAGCAGTTCTTC	CASSPRREAGNEQFF
NA	TRBV2	TRBJ2-5	NA	TGTGCCAGCAGTGAATGGGGGGCCCGACAGGGGACCCAGTACTTC	CASSEWGARQGTQYF
NA	TRBV18	TRBJ1-2	NA	TGTGCCAGCTCACCCCTGGGCTACAACTATGGCTACACCTTC	CASSPLGYNYGYTF
medium-sized	TRBV7-9	TRBJ2-5	TRBD1	TGTGCCAGCAGCCCGCTACGGGACAGCCAAGAGACCCAGTACTTC	CASSPLRDSQETQYF
NA	TRBV7-2	TRBJ1-2	TRBD1	TGTGCCAGCAGCTTCCCCGGGACAGGGGAGCCCCTTTATGGCTACACCTTC	CASSFPGTGEPLYGYTF
NA	TRBV4-2	TRBJ2-2	NA	TGTGCCAGCAGCCGGGACTCGGCGAACACCGGGGAGCTGTTTTTT	CASSRDSANTGELFF
NA	TRBV5-1	TRBJ2-3	TRBD2	TGCGCCAGCAGCTTGGAAGCGGGAGCCCCCACAGATACGCAGTATTTT	CASSLEAGAPTDTQYF
NA	TRBV11-3	TRBJ2-3	NA	TGTGCCAGCAGCTTAGGGGGGAGCGCAGATACGCAGTATTTT	CASSLGGSADTQYF
few	TRBV4-1	TRBJ2-2	NA	TGCGCCAGCAGCTCCCCGGCAGGGGCCCACACCGGGGAGCTGTTTTTT	CASSSPAGAHTGELFF
once	TRBV4-1	TRBJ2-5	NA	TGCGCCAGCAGCCAAGGACTAGTCTCACGAGAGACCCAGTACTTC	CASSQGLVSRETQYF
NA	TRBV12-5	TRBJ1-6	NA	TGTGCTAGTGGATTAGGTGCAGGGGAAAATTCACCCCTCCACTTT	CASGLGAGENSPLHF
NA	TRBV29-1	TRBJ2-7	NA	TGCAGCGTTGACGATATACGGGCCCCCAACGAGCAGTACTTC	CSVDDIRAPNEQYF
NA	TRBV7-2	TRBJ2-7	TRBD1	TGTGCCAGCAGCACAAACAGGGGCTCGTACGAGCAGTACTTC	CASSTNRGSYEQYF
large	TRBV19	TRBJ1-2	TRBD1	TGTGCCAGTAGTATATTACCACAGGGGTTTCAGGACTATGGCTACACCTTC	CASSILPQGFQDYGYTF
NA	TRBV19	TRBJ1-1	TRBD1	TGTGCCAGTAAGGGACAGGCGAACACTGAAGCTTTCTTT	CASKGQANTEAFF
NA	TRBV19	TRBJ2-2	TRBD2	TGTGCCACCAGCCTCCGCGGGGGGCACTGGGAGCTGTTTTTT	CATSLRGGHWELFF